Detailed here is one T cell receptor beta chain. As processed by the authors: Amplifying reference gene primers gave estimates of nucleated cell counts. Profiled with immunoSEQ multiplex PCR; TCRdb holds only in-frame clones, not every one. V and J calls and clone size are copied from that table; D and trimming were computed from the DNA. The sample consists of tens of thousands of clones, more than 75% of them appearing once. The data originate from a study of blood T cell repertoires in COVID-19. The overall study: From the United States, Italy and Spain came samples of acute and convalescent COVID-19. T cells, B-cell-depleted T cells, or PBMCs supplied cDNA or gDNA.

This CDR3 comprises 12 residues. Losses at the gene ends were 10 bases for V and 5 bases for J; bases not matched to a gene: 6. The rearrangement joins TRBV23-1 to TRBJ2-7; TRBD2 matches 9 bases. Being an ORF, TRBV23-1 has a function that is uncertain. The source is a man in his fifties or sixties with active COVID-19. Specimen: peripheral blood. For the CDR3, the DNA is TGCGCCACCCTAGCGGGACGGCACGAGCAGTACTTC. Translated: CATLAGRHEQYF.